Presented here are 22 T cell receptor beta chains from one specimen sequenced in a study of early T cells in non-severe SARS-CoV-2 infection. TCRdb re-analysed the 5' RACE reads in MiXCR, keeping a single row per CDR3 protein. Of tens of thousands of distinct CDR3 sequences listed, 10% to 15% were seen once; the top ten hold 1.3% to 1.5%. Sample: whole blood, taken at baseline. These receptors were collected from an adult who was a healthcare worker with PCR-confirmed SARS-CoV-2 infection or an uninfected control (not recorded which).

The V and J genes are TRBV7-6 and TRBJ1-2; no clear D gene. This CDR3 has 14 residues. Trimming shortened V by 1 base and J by 6 bases, and 12 bases separated the two germline ends. In germline, CDR1 is SGHVS, CDR2 FNYEAQ. CDR3 DNA sequence: TGTGCCAGCAGCTTAGAGCTGGGTGGAGATGGCTACACCTTC. Its translation is CASSLELGGDGYTF.

There are many counts of this clonotype. The CDR3 is CSARTGQGRNTEAFF. The CDR3 nucleotides read TGCAGTGCTAGAACGGGACAGGGGCGGAACACTGAAGCTTTCTTT. The chain couples TRBV20-1 to TRBJ1-1; TRBD1 agrees at 10 bases. Germline-derived CDR1 and CDR2 are DFQATT and SNEGSKA (reference sequence). The CDR3 totals 15 residues. The V segment lost 2 bases and the J segment 1 base; nucleotides outside the gene matches: 4.

There are a few counts of this clonotype. The chain recombines TRBV7-2 with TRBJ2-2; TRBD1 is a possible D gene (6 bases). Trimming shortened V by 4 bases and J by 10 bases, and 16 bases separated the two germline ends. The germline CDR1 and CDR2 sequences are SGHTA and FQGNSA. This CDR3 region has 14 residues. CDR3: CASSSQPQGVELFF. The CDR3 region has the DNA TGTGCCAGCAGCTCCCAACCACAGGGCGTGGAGCTGTTTTTT.

The chain uses TRBV20-1 and TRBJ2-5, with D possibly TRBD1 on 5 matching bases. Germline CDR1 DFQATT, CDR2 SNEGSKA (reference sequence). V gave up 5 bases and J gave up 5 bases, with 9 bases separating them. CDR3 length equals 11 residues. CDR3 bases: TGCAGTGCTGCCAAGGGGGAGACCCAGTACTTC. Amino acid sequence: CSAAKGETQYF.

This clonotype was recorded many times. The chain combines TRBV3-1 with TRBJ1-3; tentative D call: TRBD1 (6 bases). Trimming removed 2 bases from V and 5 bases from J, with 25 bases in between. This CDR3 has 19 amino acids. Per the germline V gene, CDR1 is LGHDT and CDR2 is YNNKEL (reference sequence). CDR3 loop: CASSQQSGQMTLGRNTIYF. The CDR3 coding sequence is TGTGCCAGCAGCCAACAAAGTGGACAGATGACTCTTGGCCGAAACACCATATATTTT.

This sequence joins TRBV12-3 or TRBV12-4 and TRBJ1-1; the D gene is possibly TRBD1 (5 bases). This CDR3 is 13 amino acids long. Trimming removed 3 bases at V and 10 bases at J, with 15 bases between. The CDR3 region has the DNA TGTGCCAGCAGTTTTTCTCCAGGGTATCGAGCTTTCTTT. Encoded protein: CASSFSPGYRAFF.

This chain links TRBV29-1 with TRBJ2-5, with TRBD2 identical over 10 bases. There are 13 residues in the CDR3. The trim removed 7 bases at V and 5 bases at J, leaving 7 bases unmatched. CDR1 is SQVTM, CDR2 ANQGSEA, per germline. CDR3 sequence (DNA): TGCAGCGCCAAGGGACTAGCGTTCGAGACCCAGTACTTC. Translating it yields CSAKGLAFETQYF.

This clonotype appeared many times. This sequence joins TRBV7-2 and TRBJ2-7; D may be TRBD1 (6 bases). CDR1 SGHTA and CDR2 FQGNSA come from the germline V gene. V lost 1 base and J lost 4, with 11 bases in between. The CDR3 runs to 14 residues. CDR3 amino acids: CASSLGQGIYEQYF. The CDR3 DNA reads TGTGCCAGCAGCTTAGGGCAGGGGATATACGAGCAGTACTTC.

In its sample, this clonotype was seen a few times. The V gene is TRBV7-6, the J gene TRBJ1-1; D uncertain. The V gene lost 2 bases and the J gene lost 8 bases, with 9 bases spanning the gap. The CDR3 sequence is 12 residues long. Germline-derived CDR1 and CDR2 are SGHVS and FNYEAQ. Written as DNA, the CDR3 is TGTGCCAGCAGCTTACCAGGAGGGGAAGCTTTCTTT. Translated: CASSLPGGEAFF.

This clonotype was seen repeatedly, ten times or more. The rearrangement joins TRBV7-2 to TRBJ1-3; no definite D call. Germline V gene lookup returns CDR1 SGHTA and CDR2 FQGNSA. V gave up 5 bases and J gave up 1 base, with 6 bases separating them. The CDR3 has 13 amino acids. The CDR3 bases are TGTGCCAGCAGCCTTGAATCTGGAAACACCATATATTTT. This encodes CASSLESGNTIYF.

This clonotype was counted ten times or more. The CDR3 DNA reads as TGTGCCAGCAGTTTGAGTTCCCAGCTAGCTTTCTTT. Protein product: CASSLSSQLAFF. The chain joins TRBV28 to TRBJ1-1, with D unclear. The ends were cut back, 3 bases at V and 10 bases at J, with 12 bases in the middle. The germline V gene encodes CDR1 MDHEN and CDR2 SYDVKM. There are 12 residues in the CDR3.

This clonotype was observed a few times. This rearrangement joins TRBV29-1 to TRBJ2-7; D remains ambiguous. With 6 bases removed from V and 1 base from J, the gap between germline ends came to 13 bases. Per the germline V gene, CDR1 is SQVTM and CDR2 is ANQGSEA. The CDR3 has 13 residues. For the CDR3, the DNA is TGCAGCGTAGCCGGGCCACGGTCCTACGAGCAGTACTTC. Protein sequence: CSVAGPRSYEQYF.

This clonotype was seen at least ten times. The gene calls are TRBV2 and TRBJ1-1; possible D gene TRBD1, 5 bases. V was clipped by 6 bases and J by 1 base, with 15 bases between them. The length of the CDR3 is 15 residues. Germline V gene lookup returns CDR1 SNHLY and CDR2 FYNNEI. The DNA of the CDR3 is TGTGCCAGCAGACCCTACGGGACTCCGAACACTGAAGCTTTCTTT. Protein: CASRPYGTPNTEAFF.

This clonotype turned up a few times. The chain carries TRBV5-1 and TRBJ1-3; D may be TRBD1 (5 bases). With 4 bases removed from V and 0 bases from J, the gap between germline ends came to 11 bases. CDR1 and CDR2 from the germline V gene are SGHRS and YFSETQ. The CDR3 length is 15 residues. Written as DNA, the CDR3 is TGCGCCAGCAGCCTGGGGACCGGCTCTGGAAACACCATATATTTT. This translates into CASSLGTGSGNTIYF.

A few counts support this clonotype. The rearrangement links TRBV20-1 to TRBJ1-1; D is perhaps TRBD1 (5 bases). Germline lookup yields CDR1 DFQATT and CDR2 SNEGSKA (reference sequence). CDR3 length equals 13 residues. The V gene lost 0 bases and the J gene lost 4 bases, with 9 bases spanning the gap. For the CDR3, the DNA is TGCAGTGCTAGAGATCTGGGGGGCACTGAAGCTTTCTTT. Its translation: CSARDLGGTEAFF.

The V and J genes are TRBV19 and TRBJ1-1; D not resolved. CDR1 and CDR2 from the germline V gene are LNHDA and SQIVND (reference sequence). This CDR3 spans 15 amino acids. Deletions cut 5 bases from V and 1 base from J, with 14 bases between. The DNA for the CDR3 is TGTGCCAGTAGTGCCTTTCCGTCGGAGAACACTGAAGCTTTCTTT. Encoded protein: CASSAFPSENTEAFF.

This clonotype turned up a few times. The genes are TRBV12-2 and TRBJ2-2; TRBD1 is the table's D call, not checked against the DNA. TRBV12-2 is an annotated pseudogene. The CDR3 is 20 amino acids. This CDR3 reads CASRPLPQTRDRGLAGELFF. For the CDR3, the DNA is TGTGCAAGTCGCCCTCTACCCCAGACTCGGGACAGGGGGCTGGCTGGGGAGCTGTTTTTT.

This chain joins TRBV5-4 and TRBJ1-1; D unresolved. The CDR3 is made up of 14 amino acids. Trimming took off 3 bases at V and 4 bases at J, with 13 bases between the two ends. CDR1 is SGHNT and CDR2 is YYREEE in the germline V gene (reference sequence). CDR3 DNA sequence: TGTGCCAGCAGCTACGAAACGGAATCCACTGAAGCTTTCTTT. Encoded protein: CASSYETESTEAFF.

This clonotype was seen many times. This chain connects TRBV7-9 to TRBJ2-7, with a weak D call TRBD2 (5 bases). Per germline, CDR1 SEHNR and CDR2 FQNEAQ (reference sequence). The CDR3 extends over 15 amino acids. Trimming left V 1 base short and J 0 bases short, with 10 bases between. CDR3 sequence reads: CASSLGSGYSYEQYF. DNA of the CDR3: TGTGCCAGCAGCTTAGGGTCGGGGTACTCCTACGAGCAGTACTTC. The variable domain in full, completed from reference TRBV7-9 and TRBJ2-7, reads DTGVSQNPRHKITKRGQNVTFRCDPISEHNRLYWYRQTLGQGPEFLTYFQNEAQLEKSRLLSDRFSAERPKGSFSTLEIQRTEQGDSAMYLCASSLGSGYSYEQYFGPGTRLTVT.

This clonotype was seen only a few times. The gene calls are TRBV7-9 and TRBJ2-3, with 7 bases lining up with TRBD1. Germline-derived CDR1 and CDR2 are SEHNR and FQNEAQ (reference sequence). V lost 5 bases, J lost 0 bases, and 5 bases stayed unmatched. The CDR3 consists of 15 residues. CDR3 residues: CASSDRARSTDTQYF. DNA of the CDR3: TGTGCCAGCAGCGACAGGGCTCGCAGCACAGATACGCAGTATTTT.

The J gene is TRBJ2-7, the V gene TRBV20-1, with 7 positions matching TRBD1. V was clipped by 2 bases and J by 3 bases; unmatched bases: 7. The CDR3 has 14 amino acids. Germline CDR1 is DFQATT and CDR2 is SNEGSKA (reference sequence). For the CDR3, the DNA is TGCAGTGCTAGACGGGCAGGGGGTTACTACGAGCAGTACTTC. Translated, it gives CSARRAGGYYEQYF.

The rearrangement joins TRBV12-3 or TRBV12-4 to TRBJ2-1; D call uncertain. The CDR3 runs 10 residues. V shed 5 bases and J shed 5 bases, with 1 base lying between them. As DNA, the CDR3 is TGTGCCAGCAGTCACAATGAGCAGTTCTTC. This gives the protein CASSHNEQFF.